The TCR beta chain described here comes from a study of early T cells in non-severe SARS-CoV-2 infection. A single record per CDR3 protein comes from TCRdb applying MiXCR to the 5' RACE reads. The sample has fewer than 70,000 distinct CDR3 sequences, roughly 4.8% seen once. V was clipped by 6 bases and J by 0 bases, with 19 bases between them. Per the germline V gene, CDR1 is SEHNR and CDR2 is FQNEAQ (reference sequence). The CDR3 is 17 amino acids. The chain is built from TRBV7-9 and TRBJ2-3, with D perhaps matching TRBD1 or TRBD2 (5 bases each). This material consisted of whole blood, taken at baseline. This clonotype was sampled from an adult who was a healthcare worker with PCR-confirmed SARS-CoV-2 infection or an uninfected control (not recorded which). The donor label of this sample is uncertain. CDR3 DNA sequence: TGTGCCAGCAGGAACGGCCCCGTGAGGGGCAGCACAGATACGCAGTATTTT. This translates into CASRNGPVRGSTDTQYF.